This is a list of T cell receptor beta chains from one sample in a study of T cells after yellow fever vaccination. TCRdb reprocessed the 5' RACE reads via MiXCR and lists one record per CDR3 protein. The sample includes under 300,000 distinct CDR3 sequences, 6.7% of them seen just once. Specimen: CD4+ T cells sorted from PBMCs, collected on the day of the yellow fever booster vaccination. The receptors were gathered from a man aged 25 to 40 who received the YFV17D yellow fever vaccine. Each CDR3 is given with its conserved first and last residue. The D gene is left open where the match is weak. Clone size appears in some rows only: once, few, many, or a class for an expanded clone.

d_gene	len	v_gene	j_gene	abundance	CDR3aa	CDR3nt
-	15	TRBV20-1	TRBJ2-7	many	CSARDLLEIRAEQYF	TGCAGTGCTAGAGATTTACTGGAGATTCGGGCCGAGCAGTACTTC
-	13	TRBV20-1	TRBJ2-1	few	CSQSHGSYNEQFF	TGCAGCCAGTCCCACGGGTCTTACAATGAGCAGTTCTTC
-	13	TRBV20-1	TRBJ1-5	-	CSASEDSYQPQHF	TGCAGTGCTAGTGAAGACAGTTATCAGCCCCAGCATTTT
-	16	TRBV6-5	TRBJ2-1	many	CASSSRGSGIYNEQFF	TGTGCCAGCAGTTCCCGGGGTAGCGGAATTTACAATGAGCAGTTCTTC
TRBD2	15	TRBV6-1	TRBJ2-7	many	CASSETPGLAGEQYF	TGTGCCAGCAGCGAAACCCCGGGACTAGCGGGTGAGCAGTACTTC
TRBD1	14	TRBV27	TRBJ2-7	many	CASHDRVSSYEQYF	TGTGCCAGCCATGACAGGGTGTCTTCCTACGAGCAGTACTTC
-	16	TRBV21-1	TRBJ1-2	-	CASSTPRQGASYGYTF	TGTGCCAGCAGCACCCCCCGACAGGGGGCGTCCTATGGCTACACCTTC
-	11	TRBV7-2	TRBJ2-1	many	CASSPSLEQFF	TGTGCCAGCAGCCCATCTCTTGAGCAGTTCTTC
-	17	TRBV14	TRBJ1-1	-	CASSQRFGRGTNTEAFF	TGTGCCAGCAGCCAACGGTTTGGACGGGGGACGAACACTGAAGCTTTCTTT
-	13	TRBV4-3	TRBJ1-1	-	CASSQDRGTEAFF	TGCGCCAGCAGCCAAGATCGGGGAACTGAAGCTTTCTTT
-	12	TRBV5-6	TRBJ2-1	few	CASSWGRNEQFF	TGTGCCAGCAGCTGGGGGCGCAATGAGCAGTTCTTC
-	16	TRBV7-2	TRBJ2-3	many	CASSLTSGRGTDTQYF	TGTGCCAGCAGCTTAACCTCGGGACGGGGCACAGATACGCAGTATTTT
TRBD2	15	TRBV7-9	TRBJ2-7	-	CASSPQLAGGYEQYF	TGTGCCAGCAGCCCCCAACTAGCGGGTGGCTACGAGCAGTACTTC
TRBD1	15	TRBV7-2	TRBJ2-2	-	CASSLADRVSGELFF	TGTGCCAGCAGCTTAGCGGACAGGGTGTCCGGGGAGCTGTTTTTT
-	14	TRBV5-1	TRBJ2-1	-	CASSWQYENNEQFF	TGCGCCAGCAGCTGGCAGTACGAAAACAATGAGCAGTTCTTC
-	14	TRBV20-1	TRBJ2-5	many	CSARRGGNQETQYF	TGCAGTGCTAGGCGGGGTGGAAACCAAGAGACCCAGTACTTC
-	15	TRBV12-3/TRBV12-4	TRBJ2-1	few	CASSLASERNNEQFF	TGTGCCAGCAGTTTAGCTAGCGAGAGAAACAATGAGCAGTTCTTC
-	12	TRBV20-1	TRBJ2-1	once	CSASSGWNTQFF	TGCAGTGCTAGCTCCGGTTGGAATACGCAGTTCTTC
TRBD2	19	TRBV20-1	TRBJ2-1	few	CSARDMGLAGLSSYNEQFF	TGCAGTGCTAGAGATATGGGACTAGCGGGCCTAAGCTCCTACAATGAGCAGTTCTTC
-	17	TRBV20-1	TRBJ2-3	few	CSARVRVLAPSTDTQYF	TGCAGTGCTAGAGTCCGGGTACTAGCCCCTAGCACAGATACGCAGTATTTT
TRBD1	15	TRBV5-1	TRBJ2-2	many	CASSLRTGNTGELFF	TGCGCCAGCAGCTTAAGGACAGGGAATACCGGGGAGCTGTTTTTT
TRBD2	14	TRBV10-2	TRBJ2-1	many	CASRGLAGANEQFF	TGCGCCAGCAGGGGACTAGCGGGAGCCAATGAGCAGTTCTTC
-	16	TRBV10-3	TRBJ2-2	many	CAISAYGGQDTGELFF	TGTGCCATCAGCGCCTACGGAGGACAAGACACCGGGGAGCTGTTTTTT
-	13	TRBV12-3/TRBV12-4	TRBJ2-7	many	CASRQTGYHEQYF	TGTGCCAGCAGACAAACAGGGTACCACGAGCAGTACTTC
TRBD1	14	TRBV30	TRBJ2-7	few	CAWSVDQGAYEQYF	TGTGCCTGGAGTGTCGACCAGGGGGCCTACGAGCAGTACTTC
TRBD1	14	TRBV28	TRBJ2-2	few	CASSRDSSSGELFF	TGTGCCAGCAGCCGGGACAGTTCCTCCGGGGAGCTGTTTTTT
TRBD1	13	TRBV12-3/TRBV12-4	TRBJ2-7	-	CASSTGGPYEQYF	TGTGCCAGCAGTACAGGGGGTCCTTACGAGCAGTACTTC
-	13	TRBV20-1	TRBJ2-7	-	CSASSDSSYEQYF	TGCAGTGCTAGTAGTGACAGCTCCTACGAGCAGTACTTC
TRBD2	16	TRBV19	TRBJ2-3	few	CASSISGGRTSDTQYF	TGTGCCAGTAGTATATCTGGCGGGAGGACCTCAGATACGCAGTATTTT
TRBD2	16	TRBV4-2	TRBJ2-1	few	CASSQDRLAGVSEQFF	TGTGCCAGCAGCCAAGATAGGCTAGCGGGAGTTAGTGAGCAGTTCTTC
-	11	TRBV5-1	TRBJ2-1	few	CASSLDTEQFF	TGCGCCAGCAGCTTGGATACTGAGCAGTTCTTC
-	14	TRBV27	TRBJ2-3	-	CASSFGPGGDTQYF	TGTGCCAGCAGTTTTGGGCCTGGGGGAGATACGCAGTATTTT
-	13	TRBV29-1	TRBJ1-1	-	CSVFNSGRTEAFF	TGCAGCGTTTTCAACTCAGGCCGCACTGAAGCTTTCTTT
-	14	TRBV7-2	TRBJ2-3	-	CASSLDWQLDTQYF	TGTGCCAGCAGCTTGGATTGGCAGCTGGATACGCAGTATTTT
TRBD1	15	TRBV5-4	TRBJ2-2	few	CASGRGSDGTGELFF	TGTGCCAGCGGCAGGGGGTCGGATGGCACCGGGGAGCTGTTTTTT
-	11	TRBV3-1	TRBJ1-1	few	CASSQGVSAFF	TGTGCCAGCAGCCAAGGGGTTAGCGCTTTCTTT
-	12	TRBV12-3/TRBV12-4	TRBJ1-1	few	CASSYLNTEAFF	TGTGCCAGCAGTTATTTGAACACTGAAGCTTTCTTT
TRBD2	17	TRBV5-1	TRBJ2-7	many	CASGQGLAGGPSDEQYF	TGCGCCAGCGGTCAAGGACTAGCGGGAGGGCCCAGCGACGAGCAGTACTTC
TRBD2	19	TRBV27	TRBJ2-2	few	CASSLYAAYSGRAIGELFF	TGTGCCAGCAGTTTATATGCCGCTTATAGCGGGAGGGCCATCGGGGAGCTGTTTTTT
-	16	TRBV20-1	TRBJ2-1	-	CCAIGPASDFYNEQFF	TGCTGTGCTATCGGTCCTGCGAGCGACTTTTACAATGAGCAGTTCTTC
-	14	TRBV20-1	TRBJ2-7	many	CSATLPTSLREQYF	TGCAGTGCTACTCTTCCTACCTCTCTACGCGAGCAGTACTTC
TRBD2	14	TRBV5-1	TRBJ2-7	few	CASSMDSGGYEQYF	TGCGCCAGCAGCATGGACAGCGGGGGCTACGAGCAGTACTTC
-	11	TRBV18	TRBJ2-7	-	CASRTKNEQYF	TGTGCCAGTAGGACAAAAAACGAGCAGTACTTC
-	14	TRBV7-2	TRBJ2-3	many	CASSFQLAIDTQYF	TGTGCCAGCAGCTTTCAACTAGCAATAGATACGCAGTATTTT
-	14	TRBV20-1	TRBJ2-4	many	CSALSGAAKNIQYF	TGCAGTGCTTTATCAGGGGCTGCCAAAAACATTCAGTACTTC
-	17	TRBV6-1	TRBJ2-3	many	CASSPRGIDGITDTQYF	TGTGCCAGCAGCCCCCGGGGAATCGATGGTATCACAGATACGCAGTATTTT